These 6 T cell receptor beta chains share one sample of origin, sequenced in a study of blood T cell repertoires in COVID-19. Sequencing used immunoSEQ multiplex PCR; TCRdb keeps in-frame clones, though not all of them. Of some 90,000 clones listed, more than 70% are singletons. Sequenced sample: peripheral blood. These receptors were collected from a man aged 45-65 years with acute or convalescent COVID-19.

This clone has a single count. The rearrangement uses TRBV19 and TRBJ1-2, with 7 bases matching TRBD1. The CDR3 has 12 amino acids. Germline CDR1 and CDR2: LNHDA and SQIVND (reference sequence). Trimming took 5 bases from V and 9 from J; bases not matched to a gene: 6. CDR3 amino acids: CASSPRDSSYTF. The CDR3 bases are TGTGCCAGTAGTCCCCGGGACAGCAGCTACACCTTC.

The V call is TRBV18, the J call TRBJ2-3; tentative D call: TRBD1 (7 bases). V was cut by 5 bases and J by 0 bases, with 12 bases left in between. This CDR3 region has 15 residues. Germline V gene sequence: CDR1 KGHSH, CDR2 LQKENI. In DNA, the CDR3 is TGTGCCAGCTCATCGACAGGGACTAGCACAGATACGCAGTATTTT. Translated: CASSSTGTSTDTQYF. Looking up the rest from reference TRBV18 and TRBJ2-3 gives the full variable domain: NAGVMQNPRHLVRRRGQEARLRCSPMKGHSHVYWYRQLPEEGLKFMVYLQKENIIDESGMPKERFSAEFPKEGPSILRIQQVVRGDSAAYFCASSSTGTSTDTQYFGPGTRLTVL.

The CDR3: CASSEWASGTEETQYF. CDR3 bases: TGTGCCAGCAGTGAATGGGCTAGCGGGACAGAAGAGACCCAGTACTTC. The genes are TRBV25-1 and TRBJ2-5, with 9 nucleotides matching TRBD2. V lost 1 base and J lost 3; bases outside the gene matches: 6. From germline, CDR1 is MGHDK and CDR2 SYGVNS. This CDR3 spans 16 amino acids.

The V call is TRBV21-1, the J call TRBJ2-1; the table's D call TRBD2 went unverified against the DNA. TRBV21-1 is a documented pseudogene. CDR3 length: 20 amino acids. The CDR3 DNA follows: TGTGCCAGCAGCAAAGAAGAGGAGGGGGTTTTGCGGGAGGCGTACAATGAGCAGTTCTTC. This encodes CASSKEEEGVLREAYNEQFF.

The V and J genes are TRBV6-5 and TRBJ1-2, with 8 bases fitting TRBD1. V lost 7 bases, J lost 4 bases, and 11 bases stayed unmatched. The CDR3 is made up of 15 amino acids. Germline values: CDR1 MNHEY, CDR2 SVGAGI. The CDR3 bases are TGTGCCAGCACTCCAGGGGGCCGGCTAGGCTATGGCTACACCTTC. The encoded protein is CASTPGGRLGYGYTF.

The rearrangement joins TRBV19 to TRBJ1-1; TRBD1 is a possible D gene (5 bases). Germline-derived CDR1 and CDR2 are LNHDA and SQIVND (reference sequence). V was clipped by 1 base and J by 8 bases, with 11 bases between them. The CDR3 is 13 residues long. The CDR3 region has the DNA TGTGCCAGTAGTATAGTGGTCAGGACAGAAGCTTTCTTT. This encodes CASSIVVRTEAFF.